This T cell receptor (beta chain) stems from a study of ipilimumab plus nivolumab after autologous stem cell transplantation. The germline V gene encodes CDR1 SGHTA and CDR2 FQGTGA. Trimming at V came to 5 bases and at J to 6 bases, leaving 5 bases not matched to a gene. This CDR3 has 14 residues. TCRdb's copy holds only in-frame clones and misses some; the assay was immunoSEQ multiplex PCR. The repertoire holds some 1,800 clones, with 81% as singletons. Dosing: nivolumab 3 mg/kg IV, weeks 1, 4, 7, 10, then every two weeks to week 26. V gene TRBV7-3 combines with J gene TRBJ2-2, with 8 bases that match TRBD1. This specimen consisted of PBMCs, obtained in a trial of ipilimumab plus nivolumab as post-transplant consolidation. This TCR derives from a female donor with multiple myeloma. CDR3 amino acids: CASSMDRAAGELFF. Here the CDR3 DNA reads TGTGCCAGCAGCATGGACAGGGCGGCCGGGGAGCTGTTTTTT.